The clone carrying this T cell receptor beta chain appeared a single time. Its antigen is unidentified. This entry belongs to a study of cytomegalovirus exposure and HLA in healthy donors. Study conclusions and caveats: The classifier, whose performance was assessed in both the original and validation cohorts, reportedly diagnosed cytomegalovirus status with high specificity and sensitivity. Later, an analysis found that common viral pathogens appeared to be linked with several of the most significant clusters.

The CDR3 runs 11 residues. CDR1 and CDR2 from the germline V gene are DFQATT and SNEGSKA (reference sequence). Trimming cost V 8 bases and J 5 bases, with 12 bases left between them. The PCR employed 60 Vbeta primers together with 13 Jbeta primers. Only in-frame clones appear in the TCRdb table, and some are missing; sequencing was by immunoSEQ multiplex PCR. The data contain some 150,000 clones, 75% to 85% of them seen just once; the ten biggest clones take up around 5.6%. The chain couples TRBV20-1 to TRBJ2-5, with a possible D match to TRBD2 (5 bases). The source is a woman in her thirties or forties in good health and CMV-seropositive. The sequenced sample consisted of PBMCs. The CDR3 DNA sequence: TGCAGTTCTAATCGAGGGGAGACCCAGTACTTC. Translation: CSSNRGETQYF.